The 17 T cell receptor beta chains listed next were all sequenced from one sample in a study of patients and donors after allogeneic stem cell transplantation. TCRdb processed the RT-PCR reads anew with MiXCR; each CDR3 protein has one entry. The profile shows about 960,000 distinct CDR3 sequences, approximately 19% of them singletons. Sequencing input: blood, either unsorted or a sorted T cell fraction (not recorded which). The receptors were gathered from a human donor who was either an allogeneic HSCT recipient or a stem cell or donor lymphocyte infusion donor (not recorded which). It is not recorded whose cells these are; they may come from a transplant donor.

CDR3 bases: TGTGCCAGCTCACCTAAGGACAAGAACACTGAAGCTTTCTTT. Protein sequence: CASSPKDKNTEAFF. This rearrangement joins TRBV18 to TRBJ1-1, with a possible D match to TRBD1 (5 bases). Trimming removed 3 bases from V and 1 base from J, with 9 bases in between. From germline, CDR1 is KGHSH and CDR2 LQKENI. This CDR3 has 14 residues. The full variable domain, rest sourced from reference TRBV18 and TRBJ1-1, is NAGVMQNPRHLVRRRGQEARLRCSPMKGHSHVYWYRQLPEEGLKFMVYLQKENIIDESGMPKERFSAEFPKEGPSILRIQQVVRGDSAAYFCASSPKDKNTEAFFGQGTRLTVV.

V gene TRBV4-2 combines with J gene TRBJ2-1, with 8 positions matching TRBD2. Germline V gene data show CDR1 as LGHNA and CDR2 as YNFKEQ. The CDR3 sequence is 13 residues long. Germline trimming cut 6 bases from V and 8 bases from J; bases unmatched to any gene: 6. This CDR3 reads CASRPDSGDEQFF. CDR3 coding DNA: TGTGCCAGCAGACCCGATAGCGGGGATGAGCAGTTCTTC.

This clonotype was counted only a few times. The rearrangement links TRBV12-3 or TRBV12-4 to TRBJ2-7, with 7 bases lining up with TRBD1. The CDR3 runs to 15 residues. Germline trimming cut 1 base from V and 3 bases from J; bases unmatched to any gene: 6. CDR3 sequence reads: CASSLEGAPVYEQYF. The DNA of the CDR3 is TGTGCCAGCAGTTTAGAGGGGGCGCCTGTCTACGAGCAGTACTTC.

The CDR3, as DNA: TGTGCCTGGAGTGTACCTAGCGGGATCTGGGATACGCAGTATTTT. It codes for CAWSVPSGIWDTQYF. The chain is built from TRBV30 and TRBJ2-3; 9 nucleotides match TRBD2. The V gene end was trimmed by 0 bases and the J gene end by 6 bases; junction bases not matched to a gene: 7. The CDR3 is 15 amino acids. Germline V gene sequence: CDR1 GTSNPN, CDR2 SVGIG (reference sequence).

There are a few counts of this clonotype. The V call is TRBV11-3, the J call TRBJ2-1, with unresolved D. The V end was cut by 3 bases, the J end by 6 bases, with 6 bases between. The CDR3 sequence is 12 residues long. Germline V lookup: CDR1 SGHNT, CDR2 YENEEA. In nucleotides, the CDR3 is TGTGCCAGCAGCTTTGTCCCCAATGAGCAGTTCTTC. Translation: CASSFVPNEQFF.

This clonotype has more than one count but fewer than ten. The chain is built from TRBV12-3 or TRBV12-4 and TRBJ1-2; no firm D call. CDR3 size: 16 residues. V lost 2 bases, J lost 2 bases, and 15 bases lay in between. This chain's CDR3 is CASSLTVTQKNYGYTF. The CDR3 nucleotides read TGTGCCAGCAGTTTAACGGTTACCCAAAAGAACTATGGCTACACCTTC.

There are a few counts of this clonotype. This chain connects TRBV24-1 to TRBJ2-1; 11 bases agree with TRBD2. The ends lost 2 bases at V and 3 bases at J; junction bases unmatched: 8. The germline V gene has CDR1 KGHDR and CDR2 SFDVKD. The CDR3 loop spans 18 amino acids. CDR3 DNA: TGTGCCACCAGTGATTCGAGATTGACTAGCGGGGTCTACAATGAGCAGTTCTTC. Residues: CATSDSRLTSGVYNEQFF.

V and J are TRBV7-2 and TRBJ2-1; no clear D gene. V was pared by 2 bases and J by 6 bases, with 8 bases between. There are 13 residues in the CDR3. Germline CDR1 SGHTA, CDR2 FQGNSA. CDR3 bases: TGTGCCAGCAGCTTATGGCCCCTCAATGAGCAGTTCTTC. Its protein is CASSLWPLNEQFF.

This clonotype occurred many times. The chain carries TRBV5-1 and TRBJ2-5; 7 bases are a match to TRBD1. There are 14 residues in the CDR3. Per the germline V gene, CDR1 is SGHRS and CDR2 is YFSETQ. With 1 base clipped from V and 1 base from J, the junction kept 1 base outside the gene matches. The CDR3 reads CASSLSGGQETQYF. The CDR3 DNA sequence: TGCGCCAGCAGCTTGTCAGGGGGCCAAGAGACCCAGTACTTC.

This clonotype was observed a few times. The chain has TRBV9 and TRBJ2-3; weak D call: TRBD1 (6 bases). This CDR3 is built from 15 residues. With 4 bases removed from V and 4 bases from J, the gap between germline ends came to 16 bases. The germline V gene has CDR1 SGDLS and CDR2 YYNGEE. The CDR3: CASSTSHGGADTQYF. DNA for the CDR3: TGTGCCAGCAGCACATCCCATGGGGGCGCAGATACGCAGTATTTT.

This clonotype was found many times. This sequence joins TRBV6-6 and TRBJ2-5; D is ambiguous. The CDR3 loop spans 13 amino acids. The germline gives CDR1 MNHNY, CDR2 SVGAGI (reference sequence). Between the trimmed V and J ends, which lost 6 bases and 4 bases, there was a span of 12 bases. The CDR3 protein is CASSPLRRETQYF. DNA of the CDR3: TGTGCCAGCAGCCCACTGAGAAGAGAGACCCAGTACTTC.

V usage is TRBV7-9 and J usage is TRBJ2-3; 7 bases map to TRBD1. The V and J ends lost 5 bases and 7 bases, in that order; junction bases with no gene match: 6. Per germline, CDR1 SEHNR and CDR2 FQNEAQ (reference sequence). There are 13 residues in the CDR3. The CDR3 nucleotides are TGTGCCAGCAGCCGCCCGACAGGGAATACGCAGTATTTT. Its protein is CASSRPTGNTQYF.

The rearrangement links TRBV3-1 to TRBJ2-1; unclear D gene. The germline V gene encodes CDR1 LGHDT and CDR2 YNNKEL (reference sequence). The CDR3 has 16 amino acids. Between the trimmed V and J ends, which lost 3 bases and 9 bases, there was a span of 21 bases. The DNA of the CDR3 is TGTGCCAGCAGCCATGAAGGAAGGCCGTGGGATGGTGAGCAGTTCTTC. It codes for CASSHEGRPWDGEQFF.

The genes are TRBV6-2 or TRBV6-3 and TRBJ2-3; perhaps TRBD2 as D (5 bases). CDR1 is MNHEY, CDR2 SVGEGT, per germline. There are 14 residues in the CDR3. Trimming removed 4 bases at V and 3 bases at J, with 11 bases between. CDR3 in amino acids: CASSLASWTDTQYF. The CDR3, as DNA: TGTGCCAGCAGTTTAGCTAGCTGGACAGATACGCAGTATTTT.

This clonotype was counted many times. The chain has TRBV10-3 and TRBJ2-7; 14 nucleotides line up with TRBD2. The length of the CDR3 is 16 residues. V lost 0 bases to trimming and J lost 3 bases; unmatched junction nucleotides: 1. Germline assignment: CDR1 ENHRY and CDR2 SYGVKD. The CDR3 sequence: CAISESGTSGSYEQYF. CDR3 DNA: TGTGCCATCAGTGAGTCGGGGACTAGCGGGAGCTACGAGCAGTACTTC.

V and J are TRBV29-1 and TRBJ2-7; 8 nucleotides line up with TRBD2. Germline V CDR1 and CDR2: SQVTM, ANQGSEA. This CDR3 is built from 16 residues. Trimming removed 4 bases from V and 7 bases from J; junction bases left unmatched: 18. CDR3 protein: CSVGGGGGRSAWEQYF. The CDR3 DNA reads TGCAGCGTTGGGGGTGGAGGCGGGAGGTCCGCTTGGGAGCAGTACTTC.

The rearrangement uses TRBV12-3 or TRBV12-4 and TRBJ1-1; 7 nucleotides match TRBD1. The CDR3 spans 15 residues. V dropped 5 bases and J dropped 1; count of bases not matched to a gene: 7. The chain's CDR3 is CASSANRGRNTEAFF. As DNA, the CDR3 is TGTGCCAGCAGTGCGAACAGGGGAAGGAACACTGAAGCTTTCTTT.